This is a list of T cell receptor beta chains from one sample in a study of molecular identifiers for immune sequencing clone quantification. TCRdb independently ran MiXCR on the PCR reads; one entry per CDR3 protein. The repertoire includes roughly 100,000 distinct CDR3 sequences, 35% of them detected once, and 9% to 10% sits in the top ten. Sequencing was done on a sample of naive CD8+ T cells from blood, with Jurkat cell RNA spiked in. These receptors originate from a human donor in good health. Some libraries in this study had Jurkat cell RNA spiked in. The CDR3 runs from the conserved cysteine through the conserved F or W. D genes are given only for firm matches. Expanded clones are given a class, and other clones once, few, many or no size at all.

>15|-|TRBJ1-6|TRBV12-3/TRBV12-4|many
TGTGCCAGCAGTTTAGCGTTTGCTGGGAATTCACCCCTCCACTTT
CASSLAFAGNSPLHF
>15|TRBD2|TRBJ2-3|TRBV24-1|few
TGTGCCACCAGTGACCCACTAGCGGATACAGATACGCAGTATTTT
CATSDPLADTDTQYF
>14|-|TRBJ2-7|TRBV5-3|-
TGTACCAGCAGCTTGGGTTTGGGGGCCTACGAGCAGTACTTC
CTSSLGLGAYEQYF
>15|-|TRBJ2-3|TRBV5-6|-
TGTGCCAGCAGCTTGGGTACAGCTAGCACAGATACGCAGTATTTT
CASSLGTASTDTQYF
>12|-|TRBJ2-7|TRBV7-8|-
TGTGCCAGCAGCCACCGACCGGATGAGCAGTACTTC
CASSHRPDEQYF
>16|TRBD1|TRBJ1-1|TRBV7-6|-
TGTGCCAGCAGACCTACCGGGACAGGCCCGAACACTGAAGCTTTCTTT
CASRPTGTGPNTEAFF
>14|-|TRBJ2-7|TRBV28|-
TGTGCCAGCAGTTTATTCGGGAGCCGCTACGAGCAGTACTTC
CASSLFGSRYEQYF
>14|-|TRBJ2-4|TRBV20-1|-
TGCAGTGCTAGAGTCCCAGGATGGGGAGACATTCAGTACTTC
CSARVPGWGDIQYF
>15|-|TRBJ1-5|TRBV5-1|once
TGCGCCAGCAGCTTGGGCCCGACCGGTAATCAGCCCCAGCATTTT
CASSLGPTGNQPQHF
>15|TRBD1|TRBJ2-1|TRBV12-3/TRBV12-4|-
TGTGCCAGCAGTTGGGACAGGAGCTCCTACAATGAGCAGTTCTTC
CASSWDRSSYNEQFF
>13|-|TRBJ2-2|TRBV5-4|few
TGTGCCAGCAGCTTGATAGCAACCGGGGAGCTGTTTTTT
CASSLIATGELFF
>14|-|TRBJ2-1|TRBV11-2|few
TGTGCCAGCAGCTTAGTCGGTGAAATCGGTGAGCAGTTCTTC
CASSLVGEIGEQFF
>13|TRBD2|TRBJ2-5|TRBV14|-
TGTGCCAGCAGCTTGCGGGGGATGGAGACCCAGTACTTC
CASSLRGMETQYF
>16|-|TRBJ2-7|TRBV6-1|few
TGTGCCAGCAGTGAAGCTTGGGGGGAGCCCCCCTACGAGCAGTACTTC
CASSEAWGEPPYEQYF
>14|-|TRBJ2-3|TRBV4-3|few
TGCGCCAGCAGCGATTCTGTGAGCACGGATACGCAGTATTTT
CASSDSVSTDTQYF
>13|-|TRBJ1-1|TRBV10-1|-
TGCGCCAGCAGTGACGGGTTCGGAGCTGAAGCTTTCTTT
CASSDGFGAEAFF
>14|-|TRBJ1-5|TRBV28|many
TGTGCCAGCAGTTTCCGGCAGGCAAATCAGCCCCAGCATTTT
CASSFRQANQPQHF
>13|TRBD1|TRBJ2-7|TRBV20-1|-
TGCAGTGCTAGGGACAGGGTTTTTGACGAGCAGTACTTC
CSARDRVFDEQYF
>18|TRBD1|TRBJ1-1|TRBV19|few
TGTGCCAGTAGTATCGACAGGGGGTCCCCGAATGGCGACACTGAAGCTTTCTTT
CASSIDRGSPNGDTEAFF
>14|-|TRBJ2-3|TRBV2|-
TGTGCCAGCATTCTATTCAGGGACACAGATACGCAGTATTTT
CASILFRDTDTQYF
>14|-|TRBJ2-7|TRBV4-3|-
TGCGCCAGCAGCCAAGATAAGGTGAGGGACGAGCAGTACTTC
CASSQDKVRDEQYF
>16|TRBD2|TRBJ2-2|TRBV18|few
TGTGCCAGCTCACACCCTAGCGGGCTGAACACCGGGGAGCTGTTTTTT
CASSHPSGLNTGELFF
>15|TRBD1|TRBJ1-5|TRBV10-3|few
TGTGCCATCAGTGGACAGGGCCTTAGGGGTCAGCCCCAGCATTTT
CAISGQGLRGQPQHF
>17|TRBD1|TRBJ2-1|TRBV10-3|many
TGTGCCATCAGTGAGGCGACGACAGGGGGCTCTTGGGATGAGCAGTTCTTC
CAISEATTGGSWDEQFF
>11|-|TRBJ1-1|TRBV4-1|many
TGCGCCAGCAGCCAAGTCGACAAAGCTTTCTTT
CASSQVDKAFF
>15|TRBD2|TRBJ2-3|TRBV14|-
TGTGCCAGCAGCCAAGATCGGGGGGAGACAGATACGCAGTATTTT
CASSQDRGETDTQYF
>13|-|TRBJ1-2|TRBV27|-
TGTGCCAGCAGTTTGCTGGGGAACTATGGCTGCACCTTC
CASSLLGNYGCTF
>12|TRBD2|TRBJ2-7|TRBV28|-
TGTGCCAGCAAGCGGGGGGCCTACGAGCAGTACTTC
CASKRGAYEQYF
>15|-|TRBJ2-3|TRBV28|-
TGTGCCAGCAGTTTAGTTCAGGATTACACAGATACGCAGTATTTT
CASSLVQDYTDTQYF
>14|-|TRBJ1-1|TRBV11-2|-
TGTGCCAGCAGCTTATGGGGTTCGAACACTGAAGCTTTCTTT
CASSLWGSNTEAFF
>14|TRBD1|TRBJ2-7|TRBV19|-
TGTGCCAGTAGTATCGGGACAGGGCCCTACGAGCAGTACTTC
CASSIGTGPYEQYF
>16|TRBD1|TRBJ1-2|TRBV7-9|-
TGTGCCAGCACCCCCCCGGAGGGACAGGGGGCGCTTGGCTACACCTTC
CASTPPEGQGALGYTF
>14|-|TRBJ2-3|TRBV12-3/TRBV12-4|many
TGTGCCAGCAGTTTAACCAGTAGCACAGATACGCAGTATTTT
CASSLTSSTDTQYF
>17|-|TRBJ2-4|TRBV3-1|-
TGTGCCAGCAGCCAAGATCTGGGGCCGCTAGCCAAAAACATTCAGCACTTC
CASSQDLGPLAKNIQHF
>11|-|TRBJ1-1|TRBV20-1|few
TGCAGTGCCACACAGTACACTGAAGCTTTCTTT
CSATQYTEAFF
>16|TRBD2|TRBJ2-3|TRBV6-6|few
TGTGCCAGCAGTTACCTGGGACTAGCGGGAATGGATACGCAGTATTTT
CASSYLGLAGMDTQYF
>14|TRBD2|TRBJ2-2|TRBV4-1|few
TGCGCCAGCAGCTCTAGCGGGAGTACCGGGGAGCTGTTTTTT
CASSSSGSTGELFF
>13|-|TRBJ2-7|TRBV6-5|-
TGTGCCAGCACCCAGGGGGGCCATTGGGAGCAGAACTTC
CASTQGGHWEQNF
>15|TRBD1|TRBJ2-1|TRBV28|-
TGTGCCAGCGGTGACCCGACAGGGGCGTATGCTGAGCAGTTCTTC
CASGDPTGAYAEQFF
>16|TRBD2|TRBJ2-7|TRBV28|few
TGTGCCAGCAGTATGGGAATCGGGAGGGCCCTCTACGAGCAGTACTTC
CASSMGIGRALYEQYF
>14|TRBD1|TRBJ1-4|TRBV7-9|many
TGTGCCAGCAGCTTGGGACAGGAGAGAGAAAAACTGTTTTTT
CASSLGQEREKLFF
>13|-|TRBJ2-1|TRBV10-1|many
TGCGCCAGCAGTGTAATTAAGTCCCATGAGCAGTTCTTC
CASSVIKSHEQFF
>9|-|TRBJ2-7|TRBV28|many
TGTGCCACCGGGTTCGAGCAGTACTTC
CATGFEQYF